These 21 T cell receptor beta chains came from one sample sequenced in a study of cytotoxic CD8 clonotypes in ibrutinib-treated CLL. Some clones are missing from TCRdb's copy, which holds only in-frame ones; the method was immunoSEQ multiplex PCR. The sample has 100,000 to 150,000 clones, approximately 85% seen once. The input for sequencing was PBMCs, taken after 24 months of ibrutinib treatment. The source is a human donor with chronic lymphocytic leukemia.

The V call is TRBV6-1, the J call TRBJ1-5; a weak D match, TRBD1 (5 bases). Trimming removed 0 bases at V and 0 bases at J, with 18 bases between. The germline V gene encodes CDR1 MNHNS and CDR2 SASEGT. The CDR3 sequence is 19 residues long. This chain's CDR3 is CASSEAEAGPRFSNQPQHF. The CDR3 region has the DNA TGTGCCAGCAGTGAAGCCGAGGCGGGACCGCGGTTTAGCAATCAGCCCCAGCATTTT.

The chain combines TRBV27 with TRBJ1-4; weak D call: TRBD1 (5 bases). V dropped 6 bases and J dropped 7 bases, with 15 bases sitting between them. Germline CDR1 and CDR2: MNHEY and SMNVEV (reference sequence). The CDR3 has 14 amino acids. For the CDR3, the DNA is TGTGCCAGCAGCCGGGACCCCATGTCTGAAAAACTGTTTTTT. Encoded protein: CASSRDPMSEKLFF. Full variable domain (remainder filled in from reference TRBV27 and TRBJ1-4): EAQVTQNPRYLITVTGKKLTVTCSQNMNHEYMSWYRQDPGLGLRQIYYSMNVEVTDKGDVPEGYKVSRKEKRNFPLILESPSPNQTSLYFCASSRDPMSEKLFFGSGTQLSVL.

CDR3 in amino acids: CASSRGEGRYNEQFF. CDR3 coding DNA: TGCGCCAGCAGCCGGGGGGAGGGGCGCTACAATGAGCAGTTCTTC. V usage is TRBV4-1 and J usage is TRBJ2-1; 7 positions agree with TRBD2. V shed 4 bases, J shed 3 bases, and the junction held 6 bases outside the gene matches. The CDR3 is 15 amino acids. The germline V gene has CDR1 MGHRA and CDR2 YSYEKL.

The chain combines TRBV10-3 with TRBJ1-3, with D possibly being TRBD1 (6 bases). This CDR3 has 16 residues. Per germline, CDR1 ENHRY and CDR2 SYGVKD. Trimming cost V 10 bases and J 0 bases, with 19 bases left between them. CDR3 amino acids: CATQGTSGLSGNTIYF. The CDR3 DNA reads TGTGCCACTCAAGGGACATCGGGTCTCTCTGGAAACACCATATATTTT.

The V gene is TRBV15, the J gene TRBJ2-2; either TRBD1 or TRBD2 may fit D (5 bases each). The CDR3 spans 15 residues. Germline CDR1 reads LNHNV; CDR2 reads YYDKDF (reference sequence). V shed 1 base and J shed 5 bases, with 11 bases lying between them. The CDR3, as DNA: TGTGCCACCAGCAGAGGTGGTGGGGGTACCGGGGAGCTGTTTTTT. Protein sequence: CATSRGGGGTGELFF.

J is TRBJ1-3 and V is TRBV5-1; D not certain. The CDR3 has 15 amino acids. The germline V and J ends were trimmed by 0 bases and 4 bases, with 11 bases remaining between them. Germline lookup yields CDR1 SGHRS and CDR2 YFSETQ. CDR3 amino acids: CASSLEAVAGNTIYF. The CDR3 DNA sequence: TGCGCCAGCAGCTTGGAGGCTGTGGCAGGAAACACCATATATTTT.

This clone has just one count. CDR3 region: CASSFRGRGTGELFF. CDR3 nucleotide sequence: TGTGCCAGCAGCTTTCGTGGGAGGGGAACCGGGGAGCTGTTTTTT. This sequence joins TRBV7-3 and TRBJ2-2, with 7 positions matching TRBD2. Germline V gene lookup returns CDR1 SGHTA and CDR2 FQGTGA. With 3 bases clipped from V and 5 bases from J, the junction kept 6 bases outside the gene matches. The CDR3 is made up of 15 amino acids.

The chain's CDR3 is CATRTGGGSTEAFF. In DNA form, the CDR3 reads TGTGCCACCCGGACAGGGGGCGGCTCGACTGAAGCTTTCTTT. The chain is built from TRBV2 and TRBJ1-1; TRBD1 matches 11 bases. Germline-derived CDR1 and CDR2 are SNHLY and FYNNEI. Losses at the gene ends were 10 bases for V and 5 bases for J; bases not matched to a gene: 9. The CDR3 is made up of 14 amino acids.

The rearrangement uses TRBV7-9 and TRBJ2-1, with TRBD2 identical over 7 bases. The CDR3 contains 15 residues. Germline CDR1 is SEHNR and CDR2 is FQNEAQ (reference sequence). J lost 0 bases, V lost 6 bases, and 5 bases had no gene match. CDR3 sequence (DNA): TGTGCCAGCAGGGGGTTAGCGGGCTCCTACAATGAGCAGTTCTTC. It codes for CASRGLAGSYNEQFF.

The gene calls are TRBV7-7 and TRBJ2-2; D is uncertain. Trimming cost V 7 bases and J 6 bases, with 12 bases left between them. CDR1 and CDR2 (germline): SSHAT, FNYEAQ (reference sequence). The CDR3 length is 13 residues. CDR3 bases: TGTGCCAGCATCAGCCCGGCGGCCGGGGAGCTGTTTTTT. Encoded protein: CASISPAAGELFF.

V is TRBV2 and J is TRBJ1-2, with 10 bases aligning to TRBD1. With V trimmed by 7 bases and J by 4 bases, 9 bases remained unmatched. Per the germline V gene, CDR1 is SNHLY and CDR2 is FYNNEI. CDR3 length: 15 amino acids. The CDR3 DNA reads as TGTGCCAGCATTCCAGACAGGGGGCTCCTCTATGGCTACACCTTC. This encodes CASIPDRGLLYGYTF.

The CDR3 sequence is CASREGTRGYEQYF. The CDR3 DNA sequence: TGTGCCAGCAGGGAGGGCACCAGGGGCTACGAGCAGTACTTC. The chain uses TRBV5-4 and TRBJ2-7; D tentatively fits TRBD1 or TRBD2 (6 bases each). V was shortened by 5 bases and J by 3 bases, with 15 bases between the two germline ends. The CDR3 spans 14 residues. Germline V gene data show CDR1 as SGHNT and CDR2 as YYREEE (reference sequence).

The chain has TRBV4-1 and TRBJ2-7; no definite D call. The V gene's germline CDR1 is MGHRA and CDR2 YSYEKL. The CDR3 contains 15 residues. With 2 bases removed from V and 2 bases from J, the gap between germline ends came to 13 bases. In DNA form, the CDR3 reads TGCGCCAGCAGCCAACTTAGTTCAAGAACCTACGAGCAGTACTTC. This gives the protein CASSQLSSRTYEQYF.

The V call is TRBV30, the J call TRBJ1-1; 7 nucleotides agree with TRBD1. This CDR3 is built from 16 residues. Trimming removed 0 bases from V and 3 bases from J; junction bases left unmatched: 10. Germline CDR1 GTSNPN, CDR2 SVGIG (reference sequence). Here the CDR3 reads CAWSVPATGPYTEAFF. DNA of the CDR3: TGTGCCTGGAGTGTACCGGCGACAGGGCCCTACACTGAAGCTTTCTTT.

The chain has TRBV21-1 and TRBJ1-1. TRBV21-1 is listed as a pseudogene. The CDR3 contains 15 residues. This CDR3 reads CASSNGRVRSTEAFF. DNA of the CDR3: TGTGCCAGCAGCAATGGGAGGGTCCGGAGCACTGAAGCTTTCTTT.

This clone was counted a few times. Here the CDR3 reads CASRSPTSYEQFF. The CDR3, as DNA: TGTGCCAGCAGATCCCCTACTAGCTATGAGCAGTTCTTC. The chain has TRBV28 and TRBJ2-1, with D possibly TRBD2 on 6 matching bases. V was pared by 6 bases and J by 8 bases, with 14 bases between. The CDR3 sequence is 13 residues long. Germline assignment: CDR1 MDHEN and CDR2 SYDVKM.

This chain connects TRBV5-1 to TRBJ2-7; D gene uncertain. There are 13 residues in the CDR3. Trimming took off 3 bases at V and 1 base at J, with 8 bases between the two ends. Germline CDR1 reads SGHRS; CDR2 reads YFSETQ. The CDR3 is CASSSGFSYEQYF. DNA of the CDR3: TGCGCCAGCAGCTCCGGGTTTTCCTACGAGCAGTACTTC.

V usage is TRBV27 and J usage is TRBJ1-1; tentative D call: TRBD1 (6 bases). Germline values: CDR1 MNHEY, CDR2 SMNVEV (reference sequence). There are 14 residues in the CDR3. The germline V and J ends were trimmed by 6 bases and 6 bases, with 17 bases remaining between them. CDR3 sequence reads: CASSPRGSFSEAFF. In nucleotides, the CDR3 is TGTGCCAGCAGCCCCAGGGGTAGTTTCTCTGAAGCTTTCTTT.

In regard to this clone: At one end, the junction sequence differs from germline, possibly due to a read error. The chain employs TRBV7-6 and TRBJ2-7; 8 bases agree with TRBD1. The V gene's germline CDR1 is SGHVS and CDR2 FNYEAQ. This CDR3 region has 14 residues. The CDR3 bases are TGTGCCAGCGGCTTAAGACAGGGGCCCACCGGGCAGTACTTC. This translates into CASGLRQGPTGQYF.

The gene calls are TRBV5-1 and TRBJ2-3; D is possibly TRBD2 (5 bases). This CDR3 has 15 residues. The germline CDR1 and CDR2 sequences are SGHRS and YFSETQ. V lost 0 bases and J lost 1, with 9 bases in between. CDR3 nucleotides: TGCGCCAGCAGCTTGGGGGAGACCGGCACAGATACGCAGTATTTT. It encodes CASSLGETGTDTQYF.

The sample holds a few counts of this clone. The chain has TRBV19 and TRBJ1-2; D gene unclear. Germline V gives CDR1 LNHDA, CDR2 SQIVND (reference sequence). The CDR3 extends over 13 amino acids. The ends were cut back, 7 bases at V and 4 bases at J, with 13 bases in the middle. CDR3: CASTLDGTYGYTF. CDR3 nucleotides: TGTGCCAGTACCCTAGACGGTACCTATGGCTACACCTTC.